This entry describes one TCR beta chain. Gene names refer to mouse genes. The sequence runs out 1 residue before the end of the CDR3; the remainder is reconstructed from the germline J gene. This record comes from a study of tissue T cells after allogeneic stem cell transplantation. This table comes from immunoSEQ multiplex PCR, and its TCRdb copy is limited to in-frame clones, with some not included. The repertoire consists of roughly 45,000 clones, with less than 75% occurring once and the leading ten covering under 0.9%. J was trimmed by 2 bases and V by 2 bases; bases with no gene match: 10. The CDR3 sequence is 17 residues long. Germline V gene sequence: CDR1 NSHNY, CDR2 SYGAGN.

This sequence was found in a pool of C57BL/6 mice in good health. Sequences were obtained from sorted cells pooled from one or two spleens. The rearrangement links TRBV13-1 to TRBJ2-4; 8 bases match TRBD2. Here the CDR3 reads CASSDWAGGPLQNTLYF. Incomplete CDR3 DNA: TGTGCCAGCAGTGACTGGGCTGGGGGGCCTCTTCAAAACACCTTGTAC.